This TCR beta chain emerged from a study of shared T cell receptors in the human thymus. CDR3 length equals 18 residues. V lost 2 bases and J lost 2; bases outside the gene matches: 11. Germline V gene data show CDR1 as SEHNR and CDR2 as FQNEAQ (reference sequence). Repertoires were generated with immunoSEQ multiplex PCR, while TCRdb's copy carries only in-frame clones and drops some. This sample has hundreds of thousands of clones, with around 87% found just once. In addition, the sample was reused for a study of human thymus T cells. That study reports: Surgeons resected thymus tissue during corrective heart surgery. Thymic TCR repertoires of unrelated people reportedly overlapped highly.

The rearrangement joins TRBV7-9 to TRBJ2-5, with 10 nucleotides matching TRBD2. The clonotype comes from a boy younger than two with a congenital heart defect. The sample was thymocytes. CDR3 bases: TGTGCCAGCAGCTTACGGCTAGCGGGAGTTGCCCTACAAGAGACCCAGTACTTC. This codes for CASSLRLAGVALQETQYF.